A single TCR beta chain is shown here with its context. Antigen: not known. It was 5'RACE with constant-segment primers that produced the TCR alpha and TCR beta cDNA libraries, which carried sample barcodes and UMIs. TCRdb reprocessed the 5' RACE reads via MiXCR and lists one record per CDR3 protein. In the table there are around 500,000 distinct CDR3 sequences, 15% to 20% of which are singletons. The data are from a study of T-cell memory formation after mild COVID-19. Study results and caveats: A subset of responding clones appeared in pre-infection memory, suggesting cross-reactive memory joined. SARS-CoV-2 specificity was not confirmed for second-wave clones peaking on day 37. CD4/CD8 balance characterized clones contracting day 15 to 85, and CD4+ skew characterized later expanders.

This CDR3 comprises 13 residues. Trimming shortened V by 0 bases and J by 4 bases, and 7 bases separated the two germline ends. Germline assignment: CDR1 SGHRS and CDR2 YFSETQ. This chain joins TRBV5-1 and TRBJ1-2, with D perhaps matching TRBD1 (6 bases). The source is an adult woman who had mild COVID-19 (a few samples of this study predate the infection). Cell type and time point are not known. Sequenced material: PBMCs or a T cell subset sorted from them (not recorded which). The DNA of the CDR3 is TGCGCCAGCAGCTTGGAACAGGGCTATGGCTACACCTTC. Translation: CASSLEQGYGYTF.